This TCR beta chain was found in a study of early T cells in non-severe SARS-CoV-2 infection. This clonotype turned up a few times. CDR1 SGHAT and CDR2 FQNNGV come from the germline V gene. The junction had 17 bases not matched to a gene; V was cut back by 5 bases and J by 4 bases. The length of the CDR3 is 18 residues. From the 5' RACE reads, TCRdb called clonotypes with MiXCR, one entry per CDR3 protein. Of tens of thousands of distinct CDR3 sequences listed, roughly an eighth were seen once; the top ten hold under 8%. The sequencing sample was made of whole blood. This chain uses TRBV11-2 with TRBJ2-1; 7 nucleotides line up with TRBD2. The TCR was taken from an adult who was a healthcare worker with PCR-confirmed SARS-CoV-2 infection or an uninfected control (not recorded which). In DNA, the CDR3 is TGTGCCAGCAGCCCACGAGTGACATCCGCTAGCGGTTACAATGAGCAGTTCTTC. Translated, it gives CASSPRVTSASGYNEQFF.